These T cell receptor beta chains were read from a single sample in a study of cytomegalovirus exposure and HLA in healthy donors. The table came from immunoSEQ multiplex PCR; TCRdb's copy has only in-frame clones and leaves some out. The sample comprises fewer than 150,000 clones, approximately 80% of which are singletons, and about 6.8% rests with the top ten. The sample comprised PBMCs. All receptors come from a woman in her thirties or forties in good health and CMV-seropositive. The CDR3 runs from the conserved cysteine through the conserved F or W. Fields, in order: D gene, J gene, V gene, clone size, CDR3 DNA, CDR3 protein. The D gene is left open where the match is weak. Size is stated for part of the rows, as once, few or many counts, or as a class when the clone is expanded.

D gene: .; J gene: TRBJ2-3; V gene: TRBV6-5; clone size: .; CDR3 DNA: TGTGCCAGCAGCTCCCAGGGGGATACGCAGTATTTT; CDR3 protein: CASSSQGDTQYF
D gene: .; J gene: TRBJ1-1; V gene: TRBV5-1; clone size: .; CDR3 DNA: TGCGCCAGCAGCGCCGGACGGCAGGGCCCGAACACTGAAGCTTTCTTT; CDR3 protein: CASSAGRQGPNTEAFF
D gene: TRBD1; J gene: TRBJ1-2; V gene: TRBV6-1; clone size: .; CDR3 DNA: TGTGCCAGCAGGGAAACAGGGGCGGGTGGCTACACCTTC; CDR3 protein: CASRETGAGGYTF
D gene: TRBD2; J gene: TRBJ2-1; V gene: TRBV2; clone size: .; CDR3 DNA: TGTGCCAGCAGTCCGACTAGCGGGGGCTACAATGAGCAGTTCTTC; CDR3 protein: CASSPTSGGYNEQFF
D gene: .; J gene: TRBJ1-2; V gene: TRBV7-2; clone size: .; CDR3 DNA: TGTGCCAGCAGTCCCGGGACATCCTATGGCTACACCTTC; CDR3 protein: CASSPGTSYGYTF
D gene: TRBD1; J gene: TRBJ2-5; V gene: TRBV5-1; clone size: .; CDR3 DNA: TGCGCCAGCAGCCCCCCGCGACAGGGGGGCCAAGAGACCCAGTACTTC; CDR3 protein: CASSPPRQGGQETQYF
D gene: TRBD2; J gene: TRBJ2-1; V gene: TRBV18; clone size: .; CDR3 DNA: TGTGCCAGCTCACCGATTTTTCCTAGGACTAGCATGGGCAATGAGCAGTTCTTC; CDR3 protein: CASSPIFPRTSMGNEQFF
D gene: TRBD1; J gene: TRBJ1-1; V gene: TRBV11-1; clone size: .; CDR3 DNA: TGTGCCAGCAGCGTATACAGGGGTGGAACTGAAGCTTTCTTT; CDR3 protein: CASSVYRGGTEAFF
D gene: .; J gene: TRBJ1-1; V gene: TRBV18; clone size: .; CDR3 DNA: TGTGCCAGCTCACCATTCCGAGACAGAGACACTGAAGCTTTCTTT; CDR3 protein: CASSPFRDRDTEAFF
D gene: .; J gene: TRBJ1-1; V gene: TRBV18; clone size: .; CDR3 DNA: TGTGCCAGCTCACCTTACCAGGGGAGGAACACTGAAGCTTTCTTT; CDR3 protein: CASSPYQGRNTEAFF
D gene: .; J gene: TRBJ2-7; V gene: TRBV6-6; clone size: .; CDR3 DNA: TGTGCCAGCAGTTACTCGAATCCGGTCCTCGGGAACGAGCAGTACTTC; CDR3 protein: CASSYSNPVLGNEQYF
D gene: .; J gene: TRBJ2-1; V gene: TRBV6-1; clone size: .; CDR3 DNA: TGTGCCAGCAGCAAGCCCGAGGGCAAGTTCTTC; CDR3 protein: CASSKPEGKFF
D gene: .; J gene: TRBJ1-1; V gene: TRBV27; clone size: .; CDR3 DNA: TGTGCCAGCAGTTTATTGTACGGGAATGAGGCTTTCTTT; CDR3 protein: CASSLLYGNEAFF
D gene: TRBD1; J gene: TRBJ2-1; V gene: TRBV7-9; clone size: .; CDR3 DNA: TGTGCCAGCAGCTTAGTGGGGACAGGGGTCTGCAATGAGCAGTTCTTC; CDR3 protein: CASSLVGTGVCNEQFF
D gene: .; J gene: TRBJ2-7; V gene: TRBV4-2; clone size: .; CDR3 DNA: TGTGCCAGCAGCCCCGGGAGAACCTACGAGCAGTACTTC; CDR3 protein: CASSPGRTYEQYF
D gene: .; J gene: TRBJ2-3; V gene: TRBV7-2; clone size: .; CDR3 DNA: TGTGCCAGCAGCCCCCATCCACTAGGCACAGATACGCAGTATTTT; CDR3 protein: CASSPHPLGTDTQYF
D gene: .; J gene: TRBJ2-7; V gene: TRBV6-5; clone size: .; CDR3 DNA: TGTGCCAGCAGTATTCCAGGGTCCGAGCAGTACTTC; CDR3 protein: CASSIPGSEQYF
D gene: .; J gene: TRBJ2-7; V gene: TRBV7-2; clone size: .; CDR3 DNA: TGTGCCAGCAGCTTCAGTTCCTACGAGCAGTACTTC; CDR3 protein: CASSFSSYEQYF
D gene: .; J gene: TRBJ2-3; V gene: TRBV12-5; clone size: .; CDR3 DNA: TGTGCTAGTGGTTTTATCGGCGGGGATACGCAGTATTTT; CDR3 protein: CASGFIGGDTQYF
D gene: .; J gene: TRBJ1-2; V gene: TRBV19; clone size: .; CDR3 DNA: TGTGCCAGTACCAACAGGGAAGGCTATGGCTACACCTTC; CDR3 protein: CASTNREGYGYTF
D gene: .; J gene: TRBJ2-1; V gene: TRBV19; clone size: .; CDR3 DNA: TGTGCCAGTAGTATGAGGGACATGTCGGGCAATGAGCAGTTCTTC; CDR3 protein: CASSMRDMSGNEQFF
D gene: TRBD2; J gene: TRBJ2-2; V gene: TRBV27; clone size: .; CDR3 DNA: TGTGCCAGCAGTCCCCTCACCTTACTAGCGGGCCTCACCGGGGAGCTGTTTTTT; CDR3 protein: CASSPLTLLAGLTGELFF
D gene: .; J gene: TRBJ2-3; V gene: TRBV18; clone size: .; CDR3 DNA: TGTGCCAGCTCACCTCCATCCACAGATACGCAGTATTTT; CDR3 protein: CASSPPSTDTQYF
D gene: .; J gene: TRBJ1-1; V gene: TRBV7-9; clone size: .; CDR3 DNA: TGTGCCAGCAGCCTACAGGGAATGAACACTGAAGCTTTCTTT; CDR3 protein: CASSLQGMNTEAFF
D gene: TRBD2; J gene: TRBJ2-3; V gene: TRBV5-1; clone size: .; CDR3 DNA: TGCGCCAGCAGCTTGGAGGCGGGGGAGGTAGATACGCAGTATTTT; CDR3 protein: CASSLEAGEVDTQYF
D gene: .; J gene: TRBJ1-4; V gene: TRBV27; clone size: .; CDR3 DNA: TGTGCCAGCAGCTCACAGGAGCGGGATGAAAAACTGTTTTTT; CDR3 protein: CASSSQERDEKLFF
D gene: .; J gene: TRBJ2-7; V gene: TRBV10-3; clone size: .; CDR3 DNA: TGTGCCATCAATAGTGGGGGCCCTTACGAGCAGTACTTC; CDR3 protein: CAINSGGPYEQYF
D gene: TRBD1; J gene: TRBJ1-2; V gene: TRBV19; clone size: .; CDR3 DNA: TGTGCCAGTAGTGCCCAGGGGGACAACTATGGCTACACCTTC; CDR3 protein: CASSAQGDNYGYTF
D gene: TRBD2; J gene: TRBJ2-7; V gene: TRBV6-5; clone size: .; CDR3 DNA: TGTGCCAGCAGTGGACTAGCGAACTACGAGCAGTACTTC; CDR3 protein: CASSGLANYEQYF
D gene: TRBD1; J gene: TRBJ2-1; V gene: TRBV7-9; clone size: .; CDR3 DNA: TGTGCCAGCAGTTTAGGGGGCGGTCGAGCTTACAATGAGCAGTTCTTC; CDR3 protein: CASSLGGGRAYNEQFF
D gene: TRBD2; J gene: TRBJ2-6; V gene: TRBV11-3; clone size: few; CDR3 DNA: TGTGCCAGCAGCCCTCGTGGGAGCGGGAGTCTTGCTGGGGCCAACGTCCTGACTTTC; CDR3 protein: CASSPRGSGSLAGANVLTF
D gene: TRBD2; J gene: TRBJ2-7; V gene: TRBV4-2; clone size: .; CDR3 DNA: TGTGCCAGCAGCCAAGGGACTAGCGGGACCTACGAGCAGTACTTC; CDR3 protein: CASSQGTSGTYEQYF
D gene: TRBD1; J gene: TRBJ1-1; V gene: TRBV5-1; clone size: .; CDR3 DNA: TGCGCCAGCAGCACCTCTGGACAGGGCCACACTGAAGCTTTCTTT; CDR3 protein: CASSTSGQGHTEAFF
D gene: TRBD1; J gene: TRBJ2-1; V gene: TRBV4-2; clone size: .; CDR3 DNA: TGTGCCAGCAGCCAAGGGGACAGGGCTTACAATGAGCAGTTCTTC; CDR3 protein: CASSQGDRAYNEQFF
D gene: TRBD1; J gene: TRBJ2-1; V gene: TRBV6-1; clone size: .; CDR3 DNA: TGTGCCAGCACTATGACAGGGTACTACAATGAGCAGTTCTTC; CDR3 protein: CASTMTGYYNEQFF
D gene: TRBD2; J gene: TRBJ2-1; V gene: TRBV29-1; clone size: .; CDR3 DNA: TGCAGCGTGGGGGTGGCGGGAGGGCTTGGGTACAATGAGCAGTTCTTC; CDR3 protein: CSVGVAGGLGYNEQFF
D gene: .; J gene: TRBJ2-1; V gene: TRBV6-6; clone size: once; CDR3 DNA: TGTGCCAGCGTGCAGGGGAGGGACTACAATGAGCAGTTCTTC; CDR3 protein: CASVQGRDYNEQFF
D gene: .; J gene: TRBJ1-2; V gene: TRBV9; clone size: .; CDR3 DNA: TGTGCCAGCAGCGTAGCCCCCACCGGTGCCCGGGACTATGGCTACACCTTC; CDR3 protein: CASSVAPTGARDYGYTF
D gene: TRBD2; J gene: TRBJ2-1; V gene: TRBV19; clone size: .; CDR3 DNA: TGTGCCAGTAGTCTTTCCGGGACTAGCGGTTACAATGAGCAGTTCTTC; CDR3 protein: CASSLSGTSGYNEQFF
D gene: .; J gene: TRBJ2-1; V gene: TRBV5-6; clone size: few; CDR3 DNA: TGTGCCAGCAGCTCCACGGTTTGGCGGGCAACCTACAATGAGCAGTTCTTC; CDR3 protein: CASSSTVWRATYNEQFF
D gene: TRBD1; J gene: TRBJ2-1; V gene: TRBV18; clone size: .; CDR3 DNA: TGTGCCAGCTCTCATGACAGGGGGGAAGGCAATGAGCAGTTCTTC; CDR3 protein: CASSHDRGEGNEQFF
D gene: TRBD1; J gene: TRBJ1-2; V gene: TRBV30; clone size: once; CDR3 DNA: TGTGCCTGTCCGTTTAAGGGGCAGGGGGCTGATAATGGCTACACCTTC; CDR3 protein: CACPFKGQGADNGYTF
D gene: .; J gene: TRBJ2-7; V gene: TRBV5-4; clone size: .; CDR3 DNA: TGTGCCAGCAGCTGGGGAGCCGTAGCATACGAGCAGTACTTC; CDR3 protein: CASSWGAVAYEQYF
D gene: .; J gene: TRBJ2-1; V gene: TRBV11-3; clone size: .; CDR3 DNA: TGTGCCAGCAGCTTAGATGGACTTATTGGTGAGCAGTTCTTC; CDR3 protein: CASSLDGLIGEQFF
D gene: .; J gene: TRBJ1-3; V gene: TRBV6-1; clone size: .; CDR3 DNA: TGTGCCAGCAGTGCCGGGGACTCTGGAAACACCATATATTTT; CDR3 protein: CASSAGDSGNTIYF
D gene: TRBD2; J gene: TRBJ2-3; V gene: TRBV5-1; clone size: .; CDR3 DNA: TGCGCCAGCAGCTTGGAGCAGTCCGGGACTAGCGGGAGCGCAGATACGCAGTATTTT; CDR3 protein: CASSLEQSGTSGSADTQYF
D gene: TRBD2; J gene: TRBJ2-5; V gene: TRBV19; clone size: few; CDR3 DNA: TGTGCCAGTAGTTCAGAGTCCGGGAGGGAGACCCAGTACTTC; CDR3 protein: CASSSESGRETQYF
D gene: TRBD1; J gene: TRBJ2-2; V gene: TRBV7-2; clone size: once; CDR3 DNA: TGTGCCAGCAGCTACCAAAGGGGGCCCGGGGAGCTGTTTTTT; CDR3 protein: CASSYQRGPGELFF
D gene: TRBD1; J gene: TRBJ1-6; V gene: TRBV27; clone size: .; CDR3 DNA: TGTGCCAGCAGTCCATCCGGGACAGGGAATTCACCCCTCCACTTT; CDR3 protein: CASSPSGTGNSPLHF
D gene: TRBD2; J gene: TRBJ2-7; V gene: TRBV5-1; clone size: .; CDR3 DNA: TGCGCCAGCAGCTTTCTAGCGGGCCCTTCCTACGAGCAGTACTTC; CDR3 protein: CASSFLAGPSYEQYF
D gene: TRBD2; J gene: TRBJ2-1; V gene: TRBV5-6; clone size: .; CDR3 DNA: TGTGCCAGCAGCCCGCTGACTAGCGGGAGATATTATGAGCAGTTCTTC; CDR3 protein: CASSPLTSGRYYEQFF
D gene: .; J gene: TRBJ1-2; V gene: TRBV7-6; clone size: .; CDR3 DNA: TGTGCCAGCAGCTTAGGGCCAAGGAGTGGCTACACCTTC; CDR3 protein: CASSLGPRSGYTF
D gene: TRBD1; J gene: TRBJ1-4; V gene: TRBV30; clone size: .; CDR3 DNA: TGTGCCTGGGGGATTCGTGAGAAGACAGGGGGAAAACTGTTTTTT; CDR3 protein: CAWGIREKTGGKLFF
D gene: .; J gene: TRBJ2-1; V gene: TRBV4-1; clone size: .; CDR3 DNA: TGCGCCAGCAGCCAAGTCGCGACTAGTAGTGCCAATGAGCAGTTCTTC; CDR3 protein: CASSQVATSSANEQFF
D gene: TRBD1; J gene: TRBJ1-3; V gene: TRBV30; clone size: .; CDR3 DNA: TGTGCCTGGAGTAGAGGGGGCTTCAGCTCTGGAAACACCATATATTTT; CDR3 protein: CAWSRGGFSSGNTIYF